The sequence of this T cell receptor (beta chain) was determined in a study of Ad26.COV2.S vaccination and SARS-CoV-2 variants. Regarding this clone: The same CDR3 can be traced to other DNA sequences in this sample.

Sequencing used immunoSEQ multiplex PCR; TCRdb keeps in-frame clones, though not all of them. The sample contains fewer than 600,000 clones, approximately 90% of which appear only once. Treatment of the sample: around 19 received Ad26.COV2.S at low or high dose, single or two shots; several received placebo; per-sample allocation not given. Day 63 after the first vaccine or placebo injection was the time point for sampling. The CDR3 has 12 amino acids. Trimming removed 4 bases from V and 4 bases from J, with 10 bases in between. The germline gives CDR1 GTSNPN, CDR2 SVGIG (reference sequence). The sequencing used peripheral blood, collected in a trial of Ad26.COV2.S vaccine versus placebo. The sequence was obtained from a person aged 18-60 years who received the Ad26.COV2.S COVID-19 vaccine or a placebo. The chain links TRBV30 to TRBJ1-1, with a tentative D call TRBD1 (6 bases). The CDR3 nucleotides are TGTGCCTGGAACAGGGTTGGCACTGAAGCTTTCTTT. It is translated as CAWNRVGTEAFF. Variable domain in full (rest from reference TRBV30 and TRBJ1-1): SQTIHQWPATLVQPVGSPLSLECTVEGTSNPNLYWYRQAAGRGLQLLFYSVGIGQISSEVPQNLSASRPQDRQFILSSKKLLLSDSGFYLCAWNRVGTEAFFGQGTRLTVV.